This T cell receptor beta chain was found in a study of tumor-infiltrating lymphocytes in localized non-small cell lung cancer. The method was immunoSEQ multiplex PCR; TCRdb's version includes in-frame clones alone and lacks a portion of them. The profile shows more than 7,000 clones, 68% of them singletons. This CDR3 is built from 13 residues. Germline CDR1 GTSNPN, CDR2 SVGIG (reference sequence). Trimming took 2 bases from V and 7 from J, leaving 9 bases between them. Sequenced sample: uninvolved lung tissue not adjacent to the tumor. The TCR was taken from a human donor with non-small cell lung cancer. The chain has TRBV30 and TRBJ1-6; D is undetermined. The CDR3 here is CAWSRAANSPLHF. CDR3 bases: TGTGCCTGGAGTAGAGCAGCAAATTCACCCCTCCACTTT.